The clone carrying this TCR beta chain has just a few counts. The V and J ends lost 7 bases and 3 bases respectively, with 15 bases between them. CDR3 length: 14 residues. In germline, CDR1 is LNHDA, CDR2 SQIVND (reference sequence). Profiled with immunoSEQ multiplex PCR; TCRdb holds only in-frame clones, not every one. The profile shows 300,000 or so clones, around 88% of them singletons. This sample is part of a study of blood T cell repertoires in COVID-19. Study at large: The samples span acute and convalescent COVID-19 from the United States, Italy and Spain.

Source material: peripheral blood. This TCR was sampled from a woman aged 25 to 39 who had recovered from COVID-19. The V gene is TRBV19, the J gene TRBJ1-2; no definite D call. The DNA for the CDR3 is TGTGCCAGTACCTCCAGAGGAGAGTACTATGGCTACACCTTC. This sequence encodes CASTSRGEYYGYTF.